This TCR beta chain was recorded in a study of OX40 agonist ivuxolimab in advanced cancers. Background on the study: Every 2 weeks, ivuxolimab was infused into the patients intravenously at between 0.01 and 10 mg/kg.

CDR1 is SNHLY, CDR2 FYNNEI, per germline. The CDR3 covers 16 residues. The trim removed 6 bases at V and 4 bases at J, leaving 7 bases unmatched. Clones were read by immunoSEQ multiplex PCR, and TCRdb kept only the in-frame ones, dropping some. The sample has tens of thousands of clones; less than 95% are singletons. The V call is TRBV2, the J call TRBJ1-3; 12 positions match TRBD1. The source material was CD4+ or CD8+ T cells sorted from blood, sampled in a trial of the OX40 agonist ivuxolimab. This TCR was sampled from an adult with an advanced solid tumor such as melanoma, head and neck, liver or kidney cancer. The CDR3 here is CASRSGQGARGNTIYF. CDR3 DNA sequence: TGTGCCAGCAGGTCGGGACAGGGGGCGAGGGGAAACACCATATATTTT.